Sequencing of this TCR beta chain was carried out in a study of T cell clusters in autoimmune cytopenias. General study points: No cluster-lack signature appeared between secondary cytopenia and chronic lymphocytic leukemia patients, apparently due to lymphoma masking.

CDR3 length: 13 residues. The germline gives CDR1 GTSNPN, CDR2 SVGIG (reference sequence). Multiplex touch-down PCR amplified TRB using TRB-A and TRB-B pools in one tube. For each CDR3 protein, TCRdb gives one entry from its re-call of the multiplex PCR reads, without DNA. In total, the table holds over 3,500 distinct CDR3 sequences. TRB amplification used approximately 250 ng of peripheral blood genomic DNA. This clonotype shows up as medium-sized by frequency. No antigen is known for it. The same data also contributed to another study, on T cell repertoires in aging, cancer and after chemotherapy. Per that study: Donor ages fell into six groups from 30 or younger up to 70 or older. Approximately 10 million TCR reads were in the whole dataset. In cancer patients, declining TCR diversity with age involved lost richness and lost evenness.

The source material was peripheral blood. The sequence came from a human donor in good health. The rearrangement joins TRBV30 to TRBJ2-7; TCRdb indicates TRBD1, and absent DNA this call remains unverified. The CDR3 sequence: CAWSVGAIYEQYF.